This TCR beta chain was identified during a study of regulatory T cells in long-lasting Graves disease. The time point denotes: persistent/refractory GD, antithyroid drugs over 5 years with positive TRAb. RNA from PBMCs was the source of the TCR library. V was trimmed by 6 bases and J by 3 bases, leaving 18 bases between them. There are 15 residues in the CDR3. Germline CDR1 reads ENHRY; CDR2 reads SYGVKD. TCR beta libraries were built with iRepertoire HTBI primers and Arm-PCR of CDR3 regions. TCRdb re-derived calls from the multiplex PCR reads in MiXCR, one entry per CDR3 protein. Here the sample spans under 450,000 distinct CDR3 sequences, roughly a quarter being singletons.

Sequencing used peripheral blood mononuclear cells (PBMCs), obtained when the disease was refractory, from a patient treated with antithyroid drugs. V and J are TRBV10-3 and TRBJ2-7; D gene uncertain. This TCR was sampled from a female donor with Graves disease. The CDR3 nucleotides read TGTGCCATCAGGGACGGCAAGAAGGATTACTACGAGCAGTACTTC. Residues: CAIRDGKKDYYEQYF.